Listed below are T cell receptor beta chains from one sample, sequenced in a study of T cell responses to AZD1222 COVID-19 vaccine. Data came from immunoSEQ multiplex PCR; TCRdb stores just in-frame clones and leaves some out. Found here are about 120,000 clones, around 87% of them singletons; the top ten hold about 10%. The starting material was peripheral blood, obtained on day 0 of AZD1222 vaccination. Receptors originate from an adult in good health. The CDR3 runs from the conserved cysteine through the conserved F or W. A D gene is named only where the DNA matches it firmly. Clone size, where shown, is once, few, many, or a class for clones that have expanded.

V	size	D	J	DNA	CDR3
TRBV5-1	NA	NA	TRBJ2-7	TGCGCCAGCAGCTTGGAAGCCGGACGGTCCGAGCAGTACTTC	CASSLEAGRSEQYF
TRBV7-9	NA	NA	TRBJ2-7	TGTGCCAGCAGCACCTTACTTGAGGGCGAGCAGTACTTC	CASSTLLEGEQYF
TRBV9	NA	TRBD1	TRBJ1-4	TGTGCCAGCAACCTACAGGGGGCCACTAATGAAAAACTGTTTTTT	CASNLQGATNEKLFF
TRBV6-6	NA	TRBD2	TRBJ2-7	TGTGCCAGCAGTTACGAAGAGCGGGAGGCCTACGAGCAGTACTTC	CASSYEEREAYEQYF
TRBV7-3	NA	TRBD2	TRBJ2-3	TGTGCCAGCAGCTTAGGGACTAGCGGGGATAGGCATACGCAGTATTTT	CASSLGTSGDRHTQYF
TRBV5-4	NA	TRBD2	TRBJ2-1	TGTGCCAGCAGCTCGGGGGGTACTAGCGGGATACCTCATGAGCAGTTCTTC	CASSSGGTSGIPHEQFF
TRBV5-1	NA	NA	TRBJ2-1	TGCGCCAGCAGCTTGCAACAGTTGACCTACAATGAGCAGTTCTTC	CASSLQQLTYNEQFF
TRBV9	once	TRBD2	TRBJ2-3	TGTGCCAGCAGCGCACTAGGGACTAGCGGGGGGGCTGTGGCAGATACGCAGTATTTT	CASSALGTSGGAVADTQYF
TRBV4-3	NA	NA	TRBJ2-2	TGCGCCAGCAGCCAAATCTCAAACACCGGGGAGCTGTTTTTT	CASSQISNTGELFF
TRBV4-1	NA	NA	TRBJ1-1	TGCGCCAGCAGCCAACCGGGACTCTGGAACACTGAAGCTTTCTTT	CASSQPGLWNTEAFF
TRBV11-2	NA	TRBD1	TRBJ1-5	TGTGCCAGCAGCTTAAGGCCGGCAGGGGGAGGTCAGCCCCAGCATTTT	CASSLRPAGGGQPQHF
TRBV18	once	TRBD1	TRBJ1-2	TGTGCCAGCTCACTGGGGACAGGGCTTAACTATGGCTACACCTTC	CASSLGTGLNYGYTF
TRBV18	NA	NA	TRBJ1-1	TGTGCCAGCTCACCGAGGGATACTGAAGCTTTCTTT	CASSPRDTEAFF
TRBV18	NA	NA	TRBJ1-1	TGTGCCAGCTCACTAGGACGGGACACTGAAGCTTTCTTT	CASSLGRDTEAFF
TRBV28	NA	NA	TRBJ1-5	TGTGCCAGCAGCGCCCGGGGGGCACGGCAGCCCCAGCATTTT	CASSARGARQPQHF
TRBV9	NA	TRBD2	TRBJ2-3	TGTGCCAGCAGCGTAGAAATCGGACTAGCGGGAACAGATACGCAGTATTTT	CASSVEIGLAGTDTQYF
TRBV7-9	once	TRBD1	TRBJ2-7	TGTGCCAGCAGCCAACGAGACAGGGGGGTAACCTACGAGCAGTACTTC	CASSQRDRGVTYEQYF
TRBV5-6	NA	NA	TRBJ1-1	TGTGCCAGCACCCCCTTTACAGAAAACACTGAAGCTTTCTTT	CASTPFTENTEAFF
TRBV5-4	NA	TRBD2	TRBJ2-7	TGTGCCAGCAGCCCCGGGACTAAGTTCTACGAGCAGTACTTC	CASSPGTKFYEQYF
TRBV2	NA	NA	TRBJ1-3	TGTGCCAGCAGGCTAGGAGGGCCGCCCTCTGGAAACACCATATATTTT	CASRLGGPPSGNTIYF
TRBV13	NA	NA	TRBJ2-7	TGTGCCAGCAGCTCCCGGTCCTCCTCCTACGAGCAGTACTTC	CASSSRSSSYEQYF
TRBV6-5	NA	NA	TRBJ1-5	TGTGCCAGCAGTTACTCGGAGGAGAGCAATCAGCCCCAGCATTTT	CASSYSEESNQPQHF
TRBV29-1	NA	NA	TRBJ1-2	TGCAGCGTTGGAGACTTTAACTATGGCTACACCTTC	CSVGDFNYGYTF
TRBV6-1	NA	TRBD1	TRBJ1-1	TGTGCCAGTAAGACAGGGGATATGATGAACACTGAAGCTTTCTTT	CASKTGDMMNTEAFF
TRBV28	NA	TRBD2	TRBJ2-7	TGTGCCAGCAGTTTGGGGACTAGCGGGAGTAGTTGGTACGAGCAGTACTTC	CASSLGTSGSSWYEQYF
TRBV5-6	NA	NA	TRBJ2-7	TGTGCCAGCAGCTTGGGCAGCTCCTACGAGCAGTACTTC	CASSLGSSYEQYF
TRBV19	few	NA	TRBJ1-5	TGTGCCAGTACCTACAAAAGGGATCAGCCCCAGCATTTT	CASTYKRDQPQHF
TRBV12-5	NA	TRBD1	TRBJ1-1	TGTGCTAGTGGTTTGCTGACAGGGCTTGGTACTGAAGCTTTCTTT	CASGLLTGLGTEAFF
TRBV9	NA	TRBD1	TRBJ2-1	TGTGCCAGCAGCGCGACAGGGCAATGGAATGAGCAGTTCTTC	CASSATGQWNEQFF
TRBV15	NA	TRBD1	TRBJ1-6	TGTGCCACCAGCAGAGACTGGGCAGGGGGCCTTTCACCCCTCCACTTT	CATSRDWAGGLSPLHF
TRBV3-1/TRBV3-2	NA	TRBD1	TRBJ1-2	TGTGCCAGCAGCCAGACAGGGTGGGGGGACTATGGCTACACCTTC	CASSQTGWGDYGYTF
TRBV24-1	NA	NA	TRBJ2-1	TGTGCCACCAGTCCAGGGGAACGGCATGAGCAGTTCTTC	CATSPGERHEQFF
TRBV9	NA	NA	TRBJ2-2	TGTGCCAGCAGGGGGGTACTCTCCGGGGAGCTGTTTTTT	CASRGVLSGELFF
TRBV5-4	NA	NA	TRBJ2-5	TGTGCCAGCAGCTCCGCCGACAAAGAGACCCAGTACTTC	CASSSADKETQYF
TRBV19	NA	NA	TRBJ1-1	TGTGCCAGTAGGGTAGTCTTTGACACTGAAGCTTTCTTT	CASRVVFDTEAFF
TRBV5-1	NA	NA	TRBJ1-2	TGCGCCAGCAGCGTCAGGGTTGGCTTTACGGATGGCTACACCTTC	CASSVRVGFTDGYTF
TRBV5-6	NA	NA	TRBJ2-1	TGTGCCAGCAGCTTGGCAGACAATGAGCAGTTCTTC	CASSLADNEQFF
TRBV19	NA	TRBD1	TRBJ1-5	TGTGCCAGTAGTAGGGACAGGGAGGGGGATCAGCCCCAGCATTTT	CASSRDREGDQPQHF